One T cell receptor beta chain is described in this entry. This entry comes from a study of blood T cell repertoires in COVID-19. Assay: immunoSEQ multiplex PCR; the TCRdb copy retains only in-frame clones and omits some. The sample shows about 200,000 clones, over 75% of them seen only once. This receptor was identified in an elderly woman with active or convalescent COVID-19. The sample consisted of peripheral blood.

The CDR3 DNA reads as TGTGCCAGCAGCCTGAGACTAGCGGGGGGAGAGACCCAGTACTTC. This sequence encodes CASSLRLAGGETQYF. The rearrangement links TRBV5-4 to TRBJ2-5; 13 bases align to TRBD2. This CDR3 spans 15 amino acids. V lost 4 bases to trimming and J lost 4 bases; unmatched junction nucleotides: 4. The germline CDR1 and CDR2 sequences are SGHNT and YYREEE (reference sequence). The variable domain in full, completed from reference TRBV5-4 and TRBJ2-5, reads ETGVTQSPTHLIKTRGQQVTLRCSSQSGHNTVSWYQQALGQGPQFIFQYYREEENGRGNFPPRFSGLQFPNYSSELNVNALELDDSALYLCASSLRLAGGETQYFGPGTRLLVL.